The present T cell receptor beta chain was sequenced within a study of blood T cell repertoires in COVID-19. Looking at the study overall: Samples came from the United States, Italy and Spain, spanning acute and convalescent COVID-19. Sources were T cells, B-cell-depleted T cells, or PBMCs; the material itself was cDNA or gDNA.

As handled by the study authors: The authors estimated nucleated cell counts from reference gene primer amplification. TCRdb's copy holds only in-frame clones and misses some; the assay was immunoSEQ multiplex PCR. D and trimming were read from the DNA, whereas the V and J calls and clone size are those reported in that table. The sample lists 90,000 to 120,000 clones, 75% to 95% occurring once. This clonotype was sampled from a young woman with acute or convalescent COVID-19. Sequencing input: peripheral blood.

CDR3 amino acids: CASSLGPPQGGTEAFF. Here the CDR3 DNA reads TGTGCCAGCAGCTTGGGACCTCCGCAGGGGGGCACTGAAGCTTTCTTT. V gene TRBV7-3 combines with J gene TRBJ1-1; 7 bases are a match to TRBD1. Trimming removed 3 bases from V and 4 bases from J; junction bases left unmatched: 11. This CDR3 comprises 16 residues. Germline CDR1 is SGHTA and CDR2 is FQGTGA.